The 8 T cell receptor beta chains below all came from one sample that was sequenced in a study of blood T cell repertoires in COVID-19. Some clones are missing from TCRdb's copy, which holds only in-frame ones; the method was immunoSEQ multiplex PCR. The sample lists hundreds of thousands of clones, more than 70% seen once, with around 2% in the top ten. Sample: PBMCs or T cells enriched from blood (not recorded which). The receptors originated from a woman aged 55-70 years in a cohort exposed to, infected with or recovered from COVID-19 (not recorded which).

This clone was picked up one time. This chain uses TRBV6-2 or TRBV6-3 with TRBJ1-5, with D possibly matching TRBD1 (6 bases). The CDR3 sequence is 14 residues long. Trimming pared 2 bases from V and 6 bases from J, leaving 11 bases between. In germline, CDR1 is MNHEY, CDR2 SVGEGT. CDR3 coding DNA: TGTGCCAGCAGTTACAACAGGGATGGTCAGCCCCAGCATTTT. Its translation: CASSYNRDGQPQHF.

The DNA of the CDR3 is TGTGCCAGCTCACCGCAAAAAATTCAGGGGCAGAACACTGAAGCTTTCTTT. Its protein is CASSPQKIQGQNTEAFF. The chain links TRBV18 to TRBJ1-1, with a tentative D call TRBD1 (6 bases). The CDR3 contains 17 residues. Trimming removed 3 bases from V and 1 base from J, with 18 bases in between. The germline CDR1 and CDR2 sequences are KGHSH and LQKENI.

This clone showed up just once. The rearrangement joins TRBV18 to TRBJ1-5; 8 bases fit TRBD1. CDR3 length: 15 residues. The germline V gene has CDR1 KGHSH and CDR2 LQKENI. V was pared by 4 bases and J by 4 bases, with 6 bases of the junction left unmatched. The CDR3 is CASSLDRGRNQPQHF. In DNA, the CDR3 is TGTGCCAGCTCACTTGACAGGGGAAGGAATCAGCCCCAGCATTTT.

The chain employs TRBV3-1 (or the pseudogene TRBV3-2) and TRBJ2-1, with no clear D. This CDR3 is 16 amino acids long. The V gene's germline CDR1 is LGHDT and CDR2 YNNKEL (reference sequence). V was clipped by 0 bases and J by 7 bases, with 16 bases between them. CDR3 coding DNA: TGTGCCAGCAGCCAAGATATGAGAAACTATCGGAATGAGCAGTTCTTC. Protein: CASSQDMRNYRNEQFF.

The chain employs TRBV7-9 and TRBJ2-1; D gene uncertain. CDR3 length: 15 amino acids. Looked up from germline, CDR1 is SEHNR and CDR2 is FQNEAQ (reference sequence). V gave up 5 bases and J gave up 0 bases, with 11 bases separating them. In DNA form, the CDR3 reads TGTGCCAGCAGCCTCACCGCAGACTCCTACAATGAGCAGTTCTTC. Amino acid sequence: CASSLTADSYNEQFF.

This chain uses TRBV6-6 with TRBJ2-6; 12 positions match TRBD2. CDR3 length: 18 residues. With 5 bases clipped from V and 2 bases from J, the junction kept 7 bases outside the gene matches. Germline V gene sequence: CDR1 MNHNY, CDR2 SVGAGI (reference sequence). The CDR3 protein is CASSRTLAGGAGANVLTF. DNA of the CDR3: TGTGCCAGCAGTCGGACCCTAGCGGGAGGGGCTGGGGCCAACGTCCTGACTTTC.

This chain links TRBV24-1 with TRBJ2-7; TRBD1 matches 8 bases. Per germline, CDR1 KGHDR and CDR2 SFDVKD. The CDR3 sequence is 17 residues long. V dropped 3 bases and J dropped 2; count of bases not matched to a gene: 11. CDR3 sequence reads: CATSDRLRDRLPYEQYF. The CDR3 DNA sequence: TGTGCCACCAGTGATCGACTCCGGGACAGGCTTCCCTACGAGCAGTACTTC.

The chain uses TRBV2 and TRBJ1-2; 9 nucleotides align to TRBD1. The germline CDR1 and CDR2 sequences are SNHLY and FYNNEI. V gave up 1 base and J gave up 7 bases; unmatched junction bases: 10. CDR3 size: 16 residues. The CDR3 DNA sequence: TGTGCCAGCAGTGAAGTCGGTGGACAGGGGCGCGGTGGCTACACCTTC. Translated: CASSEVGGQGRGGYTF. Based on the CDR3 plus reference TRBV2 and TRBJ1-2, the full variable domain is EPEVTQTPSHQVTQMGQEVILRCVPISNHLYFYWYRQILGQKVEFLVSFYNNEISEKSEIFDDQFSVERPDGSNFTLKIRSTKLEDSAMYFCASSEVGGQGRGGYTFGSGTRLTVV.